This TCR beta chain came from a study of blood T cell repertoires in COVID-19. Profiled with immunoSEQ multiplex PCR; TCRdb holds only in-frame clones, not every one. The sample carries about 77,000 clones, approximately 80% recorded once. The germline CDR1 and CDR2 sequences are SEHNR and FQNEAQ (reference sequence). Unmatched junction bases numbered 8, after V lost 7 bases and J lost 3 bases. The CDR3 runs 15 residues. The sequenced material came from peripheral blood. The J gene is TRBJ2-3, the V gene TRBV7-9, with 9 nucleotides matching TRBD2. This sequence was found in a woman in her sixties or seventies with acute or convalescent COVID-19. CDR3 sequence: CASKEGGGDTDTQYF. The DNA of the CDR3 is TGTGCCAGCAAAGAGGGCGGGGGGGATACAGATACGCAGTATTTT.